Listed below are T cell receptor beta chains from one sample, sequenced in a study of identical twins. TCRdb re-called the 5' RACE reads through MiXCR, storing one row per CDR3 protein. The sample records 450,000 or so distinct CDR3 sequences, 13% to 15% being singletons. These sequences were also reported in another study, on yellow fever vaccine responses in identical twins.

Sequences were obtained from CD4+ T cells sorted from blood. The source of these receptors is a woman aged 18-29 years in good health. The CDR3 runs from the conserved cysteine through the conserved F or W. A D gene is named only where the DNA matches it firmly. Only part of the rows carry a size: once, few, many, or a class if the clone is expanded.

NA,NA,TRBJ2-6,TRBV7-2,CASSFLAGRPGANVLTF,TGTGCCAGCAGCTTCCTGGCAGGGCGGCCTGGGGCCAACGTCCTGACTTTC
NA,few,TRBJ1-6,TRBV20-1,CSASQGKGASPLHF,TGCAGTGCTAGCCAGGGCAAAGGGGCTTCACCCCTCCACTTT
TRBD2,few,TRBJ2-1,TRBV28,CASSINLAGGFSSYNEQFF,TGTGCCAGCAGCATAAATCTAGCGGGGGGGTTCTCGTCTTACAATGAGCAGTTCTTC
NA,few,TRBJ2-2,TRBV7-2,CASSLKVGYTGELFF,TGTGCCAGCAGCTTAAAAGTAGGCTACACCGGGGAGCTGTTTTTT
TRBD1,once,TRBJ2-7,TRBV7-2,CASSPPGQVHEQYF,TGTGCCAGCAGCCCCCCGGGACAGGTCCACGAGCAGTACTTC
TRBD1,few,TRBJ2-1,TRBV12-5,CASGWDRGSLLAYNEQFF,TGTGCTAGTGGTTGGGACAGGGGGAGTTTGTTGGCCTACAATGAGCAGTTCTTC
NA,few,TRBJ2-2,TRBV12-3/TRBV12-4,CASSFSVGDGTGELFF,TGTGCCAGCAGTTTTTCGGTTGGGGACGGTACCGGGGAGCTGTTTTTT
TRBD1,few,TRBJ1-6,TRBV2,CASTDDRVYSPLHF,TGTGCCAGCACCGACGACAGGGTGTATTCACCCCTCCACTTT
TRBD2,few,TRBJ2-1,TRBV20-1,CSARVRSGRGSYNEQFF,TGCAGTGCTAGAGTTAGGAGCGGGAGGGGTTCCTACAATGAGCAGTTCTTC
NA,few,TRBJ1-1,TRBV3-1,CASSQSQGNTEAFF,TGTGCCAGCAGCCAATCCCAGGGGAACACTGAAGCTTTCTTT
TRBD2,NA,TRBJ2-7,TRBV11-1,CASSLGRAGGRRQYF,TGTGCCAGCAGCTTAGGACGGGCCGGCGGGAGAAGGCAGTACTTC
TRBD2,few,TRBJ2-3,TRBV7-9,CASSSRGGTPDTQYF,TGTGCCAGCAGCTCCCGCGGGGGGACTCCAGATACGCAGTATTTT
NA,few,TRBJ2-6,TRBV7-2,CASSLAGTSVLTF,TGTGCCAGCAGCTTAGCGGGAACCTCCGTCCTGACTTTC
TRBD1,few,TRBJ2-5,TRBV5-6,CASSFDRGIHETQYF,TGTGCCAGCAGCTTTGACAGGGGGATTCACGAGACCCAGTACTTC
NA,few,TRBJ2-5,TRBV24-1,CATSTPVGFQETQYF,TGTGCCACCAGTACCCCCGTAGGGTTCCAAGAGACCCAGTACTTC
TRBD1,few,TRBJ2-5,TRBV6-2/TRBV6-3,CASLYGPGGTQYF,TGTGCCAGCCTTTACGGGCCAGGGGGGACCCAGTACTTC
NA,NA,TRBJ2-1,TRBV5-1,CASSLDGYSYNEQFF,TGCGCCAGCAGCTTGGACGGATACTCCTACAATGAGCAGTTCTTC
NA,NA,TRBJ2-1,TRBV5-4,CASGSGQVREQFF,TGTGCCAGCGGCTCCGGGCAGGTACGGGAGCAGTTCTTC
TRBD1,many,TRBJ1-5,TRBV27,CASGQGDQPQHF,TGTGCCAGCGGACAGGGTGATCAGCCCCAGCATTTT
NA,few,TRBJ2-7,TRBV5-1,CASSWTDTYEQYF,TGCGCCAGCAGTTGGACAGATACCTACGAGCAGTACTTC
TRBD1,NA,TRBJ2-5,TRBV25-1,CASSSPGQGLETQYF,TGTGCCAGCAGTTCCCCGGGACAGGGGTTGGAGACCCAGTACTTC
NA,NA,TRBJ2-3,TRBV9,CASSVRTSNTQYF,TGTGCCAGCAGCGTAAGGACATCGAATACGCAGTATTTT